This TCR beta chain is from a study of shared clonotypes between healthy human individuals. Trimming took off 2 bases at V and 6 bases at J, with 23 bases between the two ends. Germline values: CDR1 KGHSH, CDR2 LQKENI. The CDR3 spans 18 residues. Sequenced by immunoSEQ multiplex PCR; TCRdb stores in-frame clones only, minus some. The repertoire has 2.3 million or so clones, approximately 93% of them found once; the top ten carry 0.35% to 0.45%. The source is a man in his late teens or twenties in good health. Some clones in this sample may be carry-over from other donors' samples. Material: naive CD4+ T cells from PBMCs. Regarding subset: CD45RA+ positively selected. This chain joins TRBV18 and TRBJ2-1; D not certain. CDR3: CASSPGLQAITIPNEQFF. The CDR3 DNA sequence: TGTGCCAGCTCACCAGGGTTGCAGGCAATTACTATCCCCAATGAGCAGTTCTTC.